A selection of T cell receptor beta chains follows, all from one sample in a study of shared T cell receptors in the human thymus. The data were produced by immunoSEQ multiplex PCR, yet TCRdb's version contains in-frame clones alone and is incomplete. The sample includes approximately 660,000 clones, 88% of them seen just once. These data were also reused for a study on human thymus T cells.

The specimen was thymocytes. Receptor source: a boy in the first two years of life with a congenital heart defect. Each CDR3 is given with its conserved first and last residue. The order of the fields is clone size, V gene, CDR3 length, J gene, D gene, CDR3 DNA, CDR3 protein. A D gene is named only where the DNA matches it firmly. Size is stated for part of the rows, as once, few or many counts, or as a class when the clone is expanded.

abundance: -
v_gene: TRBV4-2
len: 19
j_gene: TRBJ2-4
d_gene: TRBD2
CDR3nt: TGTGCCAGCAGCCAAGATCGGACTAGCCCATCCCTAGTCAAAAACATTCAGTACTTC
CDR3aa: CASSQDRTSPSLVKNIQYF

abundance: -
v_gene: TRBV5-6
len: 17
j_gene: TRBJ1-3
d_gene: -
CDR3nt: TGTGCCAGCAGCTTGGAAGAAGAGGGGGGGATTGGAAACACCATATATTTT
CDR3aa: CASSLEEEGGIGNTIYF

abundance: few
v_gene: TRBV10-3
len: 14
j_gene: TRBJ2-7
d_gene: TRBD1
CDR3nt: TGTGCCATCAGTGGTGAGGACAGGGCCTACGAGCAGTACTTC
CDR3aa: CAISGEDRAYEQYF

abundance: -
v_gene: TRBV4-3
len: 17
j_gene: TRBJ2-1
d_gene: TRBD2
CDR3nt: TGCGCCAGCAGCCATGCCCCACTAGCGGGAGAATACAATGAGCAGTTCTTC
CDR3aa: CASSHAPLAGEYNEQFF

abundance: -
v_gene: TRBV18
len: 16
j_gene: TRBJ2-2
d_gene: TRBD1
CDR3nt: TGTGCCAGCTCACCAAGGGACAGGGGCCCCTACGGGGAGCTGTTTTTT
CDR3aa: CASSPRDRGPYGELFF

abundance: -
v_gene: TRBV25-1
len: 16
j_gene: TRBJ1-1
d_gene: -
CDR3nt: TGTGCCACCACTCTCGGGGAGAGGCTAAATAACACTGAAGCTTTCTTT
CDR3aa: CATTLGERLNNTEAFF

abundance: -
v_gene: TRBV5-6
len: 13
j_gene: TRBJ1-4
d_gene: -
CDR3nt: TGTGCCAGCAGGAGCGGCTGTAATGAAAAACTGTTTTTT
CDR3aa: CASRSGCNEKLFF

abundance: -
v_gene: TRBV2
len: 17
j_gene: TRBJ2-7
d_gene: TRBD2
CDR3nt: TGTGCCAGCAGTGAAGCTAGAGCGGGAGGGGACTCCTACGAGCAGTACTTC
CDR3aa: CASSEARAGGDSYEQYF

abundance: -
v_gene: TRBV6-1
len: 14
j_gene: TRBJ1-2
d_gene: TRBD1
CDR3nt: TGTGCCAGCTCTCCGGGACAGGGATGGGGTGGCTACACCTTC
CDR3aa: CASSPGQGWGGYTF

abundance: -
v_gene: TRBV2
len: 15
j_gene: TRBJ1-2
d_gene: -
CDR3nt: TGTGCCAGCAGTGGGGGGCCCGGGACCCTTTATGGCTACACCTTC
CDR3aa: CASSGGPGTLYGYTF

abundance: -
v_gene: TRBV18
len: 16
j_gene: TRBJ2-3
d_gene: TRBD2
CDR3nt: TGTGCCAGCTCCCTAGGGCTCAGACTAGCGGCAGATACGCAGTATTTT
CDR3aa: CASSLGLRLAADTQYF

abundance: once
v_gene: TRBV6-5
len: 13
j_gene: TRBJ1-5
d_gene: TRBD1
CDR3nt: TGTGCCAGCAGTTCCGGCGACAGGGAGCCCCAGCATTTT
CDR3aa: CASSSGDREPQHF

abundance: -
v_gene: TRBV10-3
len: 15
j_gene: TRBJ1-2
d_gene: -
CDR3nt: TGTGCCATCAGCCTGGACACGGCAACTAACTATGGCTACACCTTC
CDR3aa: CAISLDTATNYGYTF

abundance: -
v_gene: TRBV27
len: 15
j_gene: TRBJ1-3
d_gene: -
CDR3nt: TGTGCCAGCAGGAGTCGGACAGCCAACCGAAACACCATATATTTT
CDR3aa: CASRSRTANRNTIYF

abundance: -
v_gene: TRBV15
len: 15
j_gene: TRBJ1-2
d_gene: -
CDR3nt: TGTGCCACCAGCAACGATCCCAGGGCTAACTATGGCTACACCTTC
CDR3aa: CATSNDPRANYGYTF

abundance: few
v_gene: TRBV5-5
len: 15
j_gene: TRBJ2-3
d_gene: TRBD2
CDR3nt: TGTGCCAGCAGTTATAGGACTAGCGGCACAGATACGCAGTATTTT
CDR3aa: CASSYRTSGTDTQYF

abundance: -
v_gene: TRBV30
len: 13
j_gene: TRBJ1-2
d_gene: -
CDR3nt: TGTGCCTGGAGTACAGGGACCCTCTATGGCTACACCTTC
CDR3aa: CAWSTGTLYGYTF

abundance: -
v_gene: TRBV19
len: 13
j_gene: TRBJ1-5
d_gene: TRBD1
CDR3nt: TGTGCCAGTTGGGACAGGGGAGGTCAGCCCCAGCATTTT
CDR3aa: CASWDRGGQPQHF

abundance: -
v_gene: TRBV4-3
len: 15
j_gene: TRBJ2-5
d_gene: TRBD2
CDR3nt: TGCGCCAGCAGCCAAGTGACTAGCGGGAAAGAGACCCAGTACTTC
CDR3aa: CASSQVTSGKETQYF

abundance: -
v_gene: TRBV4-1
len: 15
j_gene: TRBJ1-1
d_gene: TRBD1
CDR3nt: TGCGCCAGCAGCCCGTGGGGACAGGGAAACACTGAAGCTTTCTTT
CDR3aa: CASSPWGQGNTEAFF

abundance: once
v_gene: TRBV18
len: 15
j_gene: TRBJ2-7
d_gene: TRBD2
CDR3nt: TGTGCCAGCTCCAGCGGCGGGAGGGGCTCCTACGAGCAGTACTTC
CDR3aa: CASSSGGRGSYEQYF

abundance: -
v_gene: TRBV21-1
len: 13
j_gene: TRBJ2-7
d_gene: -
CDR3nt: TGTGCCAGCAGCGCGGGACTACCCTACGAGCAGTACTTC
CDR3aa: CASSAGLPYEQYF

abundance: -
v_gene: TRBV10-2
len: 22
j_gene: TRBJ2-7
d_gene: -
CDR3nt: TGCGCCAGCAGTGAGTACACCTGGAGGGAGACAAAGACGTACTATCTCTCCTACGAGCAGTACTTC
CDR3aa: CASSEYTWRETKTYYLSYEQYF

abundance: -
v_gene: TRBV9
len: 16
j_gene: TRBJ1-2
d_gene: -
CDR3nt: TGTGCCAGCAGCGTTAGTGGGGACACCACTAACTATGGCTACACCTTC
CDR3aa: CASSVSGDTTNYGYTF

abundance: -
v_gene: TRBV27
len: 15
j_gene: TRBJ2-3
d_gene: -
CDR3nt: TGTGCCAGCAGTACGGTGGCAAGACTCACAGATACGCAGTATTTT
CDR3aa: CASSTVARLTDTQYF

abundance: -
v_gene: TRBV7-9
len: 16
j_gene: TRBJ1-1
d_gene: TRBD1
CDR3nt: TGTGCCAGCAGCCCCCGGGACAGGGGGCGGAACACTGAAGCTTTCTTT
CDR3aa: CASSPRDRGRNTEAFF

abundance: -
v_gene: TRBV2
len: 15
j_gene: TRBJ2-2
d_gene: TRBD2
CDR3nt: TGTGCCAGCAGCGCCTGGGGGGGGGACACCGGGGAGCTGTTTTTT
CDR3aa: CASSAWGGDTGELFF

abundance: -
v_gene: TRBV27
len: 17
j_gene: TRBJ1-1
d_gene: TRBD1
CDR3nt: TGTGCCAGCAGTCCTCACCGCCGGGCAGGGGGCTGGACTGAAGCTTTCTTT
CDR3aa: CASSPHRRAGGWTEAFF

abundance: -
v_gene: TRBV27
len: 13
j_gene: TRBJ2-1
d_gene: TRBD2
CDR3nt: TGTGCCAGCGGGACTAGCAGAAACAATGAGCAGTTCTTC
CDR3aa: CASGTSRNNEQFF